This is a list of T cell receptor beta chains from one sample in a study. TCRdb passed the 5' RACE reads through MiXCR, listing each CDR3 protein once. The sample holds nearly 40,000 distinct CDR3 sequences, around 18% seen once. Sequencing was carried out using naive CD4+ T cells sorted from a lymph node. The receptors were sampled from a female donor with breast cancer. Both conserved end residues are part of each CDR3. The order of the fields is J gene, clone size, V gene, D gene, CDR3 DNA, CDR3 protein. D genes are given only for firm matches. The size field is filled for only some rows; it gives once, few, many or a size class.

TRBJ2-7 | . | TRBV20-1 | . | TGCAGTGTGGGGGGCTTCGGGCAGTACTTC | CSVGGFGQYF
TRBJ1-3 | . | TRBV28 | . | TGTGCCAGCACCAGGGGAAGCTCTGGAAACACCATATATTTT | CASTRGSSGNTIYF
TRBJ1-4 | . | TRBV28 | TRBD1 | TGTGCCAGCAGCCAATCGGGACAGGGAAATACTGAAAAACTGTTTTTT | CASSQSGQGNTEKLFF
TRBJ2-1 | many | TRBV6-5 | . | TGTGCCAGCAGCACACCCTCGCGGGATGAGCAGTTCTTC | CASSTPSRDEQFF
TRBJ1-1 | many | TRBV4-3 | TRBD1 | TGCGCCAGCAGCCCGGGGACAGCAAGTCCTGAAGCTTTCTTT | CASSPGTASPEAFF
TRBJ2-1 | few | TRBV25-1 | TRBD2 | TGTGCCAGCGGTAGCGGGAGTCGGTACAATGAGCAGTTCTTC | CASGSGSRYNEQFF
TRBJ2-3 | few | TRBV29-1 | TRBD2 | TGCAGCGTTCTATATGGACTAGCAGTTGTCACAGATACGCAGTATTTT | CSVLYGLAVVTDTQYF
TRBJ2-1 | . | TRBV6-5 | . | TGTGCCAGCAGCCGAAGCGGAGTAACCTACAATGAGCAGTTCTTC | CASSRSGVTYNEQFF
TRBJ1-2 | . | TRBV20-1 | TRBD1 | TGCAGTGCTAGAGCCGAGACAGGGGGGAACTATGGCTACACCTTC | CSARAETGGNYGYTF
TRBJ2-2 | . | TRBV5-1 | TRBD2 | TGCGCCAGCAGTTATGTGACTAGCCTTAACACCGGGGAGCTGTTTTTT | CASSYVTSLNTGELFF
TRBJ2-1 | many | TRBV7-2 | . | TGTGCCAGCAGCCTATATCCAACCATGGCCAACAATGAGCAGTTCTTC | CASSLYPTMANNEQFF
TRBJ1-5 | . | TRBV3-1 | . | TGTGCCAGCAGCCAAATGAGCGGTCAGCCCCAGCATTTT | CASSQMSGQPQHF
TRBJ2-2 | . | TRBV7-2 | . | TGTGCCAGCAGCAAACAGGGTTCCGGGGAGCTGTTTTTT | CASSKQGSGELFF
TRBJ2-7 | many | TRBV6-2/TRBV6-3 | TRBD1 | TGTGCCAGCAGTATCAAACAGGGGTACGAGCAGTACTTC | CASSIKQGYEQYF
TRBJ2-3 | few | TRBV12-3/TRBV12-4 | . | TGTGCCACGACCGGGACACTCATAGCGGGTACGCAGTATTTT | CATTGTLIAGTQYF
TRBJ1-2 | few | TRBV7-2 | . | TGTGCCAGCAGCTTAGGACAGTTCGGCTACACCTTC | CASSLGQFGYTF
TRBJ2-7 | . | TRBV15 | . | TGTGCCACCAGCAGGGGACCCTCCTACGAGCAGTACTTC | CATSRGPSYEQYF
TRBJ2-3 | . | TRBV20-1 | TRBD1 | TGCAGTGCCAGGGGGACAGGGCTCACAGATACGCAGTATTTT | CSARGTGLTDTQYF
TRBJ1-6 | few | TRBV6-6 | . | TGTGCCAGCAGTTCCCAGGGCTCCTATAATTCACCCCTCCACTTT | CASSSQGSYNSPLHF
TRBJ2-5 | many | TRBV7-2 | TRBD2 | TGTGCCAGCAGCGTAGGACAGAGCGGGGGGGCAGGGACCCAGTACTTC | CASSVGQSGGAGTQYF
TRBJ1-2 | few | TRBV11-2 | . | TGTGCCAGCAGCTTAGATAACAGATATTATGGCTACACCTTC | CASSLDNRYYGYTF
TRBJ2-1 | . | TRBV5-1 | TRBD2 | TGCGCCAGCAGCTTCTCCACCGGGACTAGTGGGTACAATGAGCAGTTCTTC | CASSFSTGTSGYNEQFF
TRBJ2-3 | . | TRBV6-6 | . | TGTGCCAGCAGTTACGGGACCTTCCCCGGCACAGATACGCAGTATTTT | CASSYGTFPGTDTQYF
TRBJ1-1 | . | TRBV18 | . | TGTGCCAGCCGCGACGGGATGAACACTGAAGCTTTCTTT | CASRDGMNTEAFF
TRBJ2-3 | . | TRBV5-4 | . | TGTGCCAGCAGCTTGGGGTTTGCAGATACGCAGTATTTT | CASSLGFADTQYF
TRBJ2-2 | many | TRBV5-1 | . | TGCGCCAGCAGCTTGATCGGGGAGAACACCGGGGAGCTGTTTTTT | CASSLIGENTGELFF
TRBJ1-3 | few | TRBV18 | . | TGTGCCAGCTCACCATCTAGAGGCCCTGGAAACACCATATATTTT | CASSPSRGPGNTIYF
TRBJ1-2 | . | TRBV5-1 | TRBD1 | TGCGCCAGCAGCATTTCCGGGACAGGGAATGGCTACACCTTC | CASSISGTGNGYTF
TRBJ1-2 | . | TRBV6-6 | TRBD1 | TGTGCCAGCACCGACGGGGGGGGACAGGGGGACTATGGCTACACCTTC | CASTDGGGQGDYGYTF
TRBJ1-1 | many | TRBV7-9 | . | TGTGCCAGCAGCCCACGTCCAGGCCAGGGGCGTGCTGAAGCTTTCTTT | CASSPRPGQGRAEAFF
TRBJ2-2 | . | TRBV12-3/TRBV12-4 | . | TGTGCCAGCAGTTCCCACGGGGCCGGGGAGCTGTTTTTT | CASSSHGAGELFF
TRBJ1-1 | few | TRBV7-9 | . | TGTGCCAGCAGCTTTTCACTGAACATTGAAGCTTTCTTT | CASSFSLNIEAFF
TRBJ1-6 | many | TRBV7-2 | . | TGTGCCAGCAGCCCGGCACTATCGACCCTCCACTTT | CASSPALSTLHF
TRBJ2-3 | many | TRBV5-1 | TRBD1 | TGCGCCAGCAGCATATCGACAGGGGCGGACACAGATACGCAGTATTTT | CASSISTGADTDTQYF
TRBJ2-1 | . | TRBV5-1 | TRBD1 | TGCGCCAGCAGCGCTGGACAGGGCAACTACAATGAGCAGTTCTTC | CASSAGQGNYNEQFF
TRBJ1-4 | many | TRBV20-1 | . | TGCAGTGCCCGAATGGGGGCGTTAGAAAAACTGTTTTTT | CSARMGALEKLFF
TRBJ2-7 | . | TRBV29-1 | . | TGCAGCGTTGAAGAAGGGAACGGGAAATACGAGCAGTACTTC | CSVEEGNGKYEQYF
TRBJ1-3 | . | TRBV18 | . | TGTGCCAGCTCACCCAACAGGGAAGGAAACACCATATATTTT | CASSPNREGNTIYF
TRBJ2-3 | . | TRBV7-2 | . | TGTGCCAGCAGCTTAACCATAACCCCCAGCACAGATACGCAGTATTTT | CASSLTITPSTDTQYF
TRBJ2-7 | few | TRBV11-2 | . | TGTGCCAGCAGACTCGACTACGAGCAGTACTTC | CASRLDYEQYF
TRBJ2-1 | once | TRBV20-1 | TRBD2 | TGCAGTGCTCATCAGCGGGACCCGTACAATGAGCAGTTCTTC | CSAHQRDPYNEQFF
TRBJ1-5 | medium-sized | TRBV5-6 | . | TGTGCCAGCAGCTCTTGGACGGTTAGCAATCAGCCCCAGCATTTT | CASSSWTVSNQPQHF
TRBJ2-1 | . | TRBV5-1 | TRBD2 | TGCGCCAGCAGCCTGGGCCTTCGGGACTATAACAATGAGCAGTTCTTC | CASSLGLRDYNNEQFF
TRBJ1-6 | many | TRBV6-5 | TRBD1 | TGTGCCAGCAGCACACAAGGACAGGGGGGATCACCCCTCCACTTT | CASSTQGQGGSPLHF
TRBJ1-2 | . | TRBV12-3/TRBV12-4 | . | TGTGCCAGCCTATTGACTCACAAGGAGAGAAGACACTATGGCTACACCTTC | CASLLTHKERRHYGYTF
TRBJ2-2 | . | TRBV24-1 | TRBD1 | TGTGCCACCAGTGATAGCATCGGGACAGGAATGAACACCGGGGAGCTGTTTTTT | CATSDSIGTGMNTGELFF
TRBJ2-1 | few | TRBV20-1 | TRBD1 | TGCAGTGCTAGCAACGGCAGGGGGTACAATGAGCAGTTCTTC | CSASNGRGYNEQFF
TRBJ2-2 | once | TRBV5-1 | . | TGCGCCAGCAGCTTTGGGGGGACGAACACCGGGGAGCTGTTTTTT | CASSFGGTNTGELFF
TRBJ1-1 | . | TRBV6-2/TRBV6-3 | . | TGTGCCAGCAGTCCAAGGGCAGGGTCACTGAACACTGAAGCTTTCTTT | CASSPRAGSLNTEAFF
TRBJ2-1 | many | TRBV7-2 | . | TGTGCCAGCAGCTTAGAAAACAATGAGCAGTTCTTC | CASSLENNEQFF
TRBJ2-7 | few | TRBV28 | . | TGTGCCAGCAGCGACGGTGGGGCCTACGAGCAGTACTTC | CASSDGGAYEQYF
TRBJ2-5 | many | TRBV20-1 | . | TGCAGTGCTTCAGGCAGAGGCCAGTACTTC | CSASGRGQYF
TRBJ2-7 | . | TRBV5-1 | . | TGCGCAAGCAGCCCCCTTTCGAGTGCGCACGAGACCTCCTACGCGCAGTACTTC | CASSPLSSAHETSYAQYF
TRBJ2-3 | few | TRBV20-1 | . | TGCAGTGCTAGGCTCCGGCTAGGAGGGTATACGCAGTGTTTT | CSARLRLGGYTQCF
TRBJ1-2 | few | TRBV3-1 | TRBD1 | TGTGCCAGCAGCCAAGGTTATTCCGGGACAGGGAATGGCTACACCTTC | CASSQGYSGTGNGYTF
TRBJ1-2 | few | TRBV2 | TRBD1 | TGTGCCAGCAGCTATCAGGGGGCAGGTGGCTACACCTTC | CASSYQGAGGYTF
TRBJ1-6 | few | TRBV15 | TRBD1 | TGTGCCACCAGCGCACAGGGGGATGAGAATTCACCCCTCCACTTT | CATSAQGDENSPLHF
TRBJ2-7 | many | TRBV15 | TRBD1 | TGTGCCACCAGCAGGGACAGGGGCCCCTACGAGCAGTACTTC | CATSRDRGPYEQYF
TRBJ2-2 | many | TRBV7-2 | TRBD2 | TGTGCCAGCAGCGCGAGCGGGGCGGGAACCGGGGAGCTGTTTTTT | CASSASGAGTGELFF
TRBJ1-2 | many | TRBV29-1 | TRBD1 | TGCAGCGTGGCCTCAGGCTGGACAGGGTTGGTGAATATGGGCTACACCTTC | CSVASGWTGLVNMGYTF